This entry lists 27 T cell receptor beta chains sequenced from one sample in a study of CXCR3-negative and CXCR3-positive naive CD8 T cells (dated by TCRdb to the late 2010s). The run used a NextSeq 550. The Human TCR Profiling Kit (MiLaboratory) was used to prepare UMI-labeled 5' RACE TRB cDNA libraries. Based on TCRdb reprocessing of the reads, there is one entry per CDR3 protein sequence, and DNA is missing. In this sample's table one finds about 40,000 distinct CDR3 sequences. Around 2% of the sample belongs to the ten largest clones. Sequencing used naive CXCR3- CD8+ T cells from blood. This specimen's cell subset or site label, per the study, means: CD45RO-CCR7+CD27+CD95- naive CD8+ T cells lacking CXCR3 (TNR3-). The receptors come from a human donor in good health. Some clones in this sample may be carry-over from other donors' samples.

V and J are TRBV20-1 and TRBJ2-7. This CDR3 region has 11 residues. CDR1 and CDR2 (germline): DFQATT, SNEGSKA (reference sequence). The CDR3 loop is CSAFASYEQYF.

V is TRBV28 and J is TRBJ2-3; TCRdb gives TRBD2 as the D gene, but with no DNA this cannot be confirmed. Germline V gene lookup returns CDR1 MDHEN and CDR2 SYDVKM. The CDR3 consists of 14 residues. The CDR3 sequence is CASRTSGRTDTQYF.

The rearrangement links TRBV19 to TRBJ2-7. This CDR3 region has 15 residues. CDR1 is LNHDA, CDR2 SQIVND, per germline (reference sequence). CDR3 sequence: CASSIAGSPTYEQYF. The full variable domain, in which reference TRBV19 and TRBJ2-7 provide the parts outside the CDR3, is DGGITQSPKYLFRKEGQNVTLSCEQNLNHDAMYWYRQDPGQGLRLIYYSQIVNDFQKGDIAEGYSVSREKKESFPLTVTSAQKNPTAFYLCASSIAGSPTYEQYFGPGTRLTVT.

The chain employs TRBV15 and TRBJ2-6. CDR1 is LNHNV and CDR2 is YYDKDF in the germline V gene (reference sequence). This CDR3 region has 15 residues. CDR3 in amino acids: CATSRDVSGANVLTF.

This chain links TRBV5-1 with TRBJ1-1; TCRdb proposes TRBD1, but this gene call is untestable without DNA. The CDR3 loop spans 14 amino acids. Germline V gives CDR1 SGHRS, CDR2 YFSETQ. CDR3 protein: CASSLEGQNTEAFF.

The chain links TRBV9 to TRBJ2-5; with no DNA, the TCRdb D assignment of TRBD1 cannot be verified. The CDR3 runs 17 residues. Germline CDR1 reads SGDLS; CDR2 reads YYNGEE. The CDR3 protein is CASSSGKVGRLQETQYF. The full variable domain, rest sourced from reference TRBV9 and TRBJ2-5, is DSGVTQTPKHLITATGQRVTLRCSPRSGDLSVYWYQQSLDQGLQFLIQYYNGEERAKGNILERFSAQQFPDLHSELNLSSLELGDSALYFCASSSGKVGRLQETQYFGPGTRLLVL.

The CDR3 protein is CASSLTGWAGVDEQYF. This sequence joins TRBV28 and TRBJ2-7; TCRdb returns TRBD2, unconfirmable since there is no DNA. Germline V gene lookup returns CDR1 MDHEN and CDR2 SYDVKM. This CDR3 has 16 amino acids.

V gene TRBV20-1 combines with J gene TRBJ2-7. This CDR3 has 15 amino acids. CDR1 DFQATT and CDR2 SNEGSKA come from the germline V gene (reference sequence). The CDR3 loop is CSARDTSSGTYEQYF.

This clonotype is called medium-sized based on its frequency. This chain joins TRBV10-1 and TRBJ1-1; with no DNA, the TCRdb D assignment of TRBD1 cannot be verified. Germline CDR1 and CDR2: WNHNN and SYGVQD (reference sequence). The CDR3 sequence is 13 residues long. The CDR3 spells CASKGPPGSEAFF.

The CDR3 is CASSQDSWTSGGEQYF. The chain uses TRBV4-2 and TRBJ2-7; TCRdb selects TRBD2, and the lack of DNA leaves this call unchecked. This CDR3 has 16 residues. CDR1 LGHNA and CDR2 YNFKEQ come from the germline V gene.

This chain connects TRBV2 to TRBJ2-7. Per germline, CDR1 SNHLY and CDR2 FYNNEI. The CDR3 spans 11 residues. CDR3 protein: CASRWTYEQYF.

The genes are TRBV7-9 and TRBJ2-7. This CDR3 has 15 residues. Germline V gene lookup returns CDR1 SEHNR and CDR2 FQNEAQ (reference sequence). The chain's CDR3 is CASSLSLGRTYEQYF.

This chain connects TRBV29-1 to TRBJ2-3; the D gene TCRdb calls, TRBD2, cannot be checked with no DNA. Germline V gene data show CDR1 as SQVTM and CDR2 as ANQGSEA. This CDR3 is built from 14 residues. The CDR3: CSASVGGATDTQYF.

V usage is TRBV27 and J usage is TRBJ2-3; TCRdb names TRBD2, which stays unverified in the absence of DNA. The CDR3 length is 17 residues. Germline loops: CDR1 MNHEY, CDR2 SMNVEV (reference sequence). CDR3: CASSFLAVIQHADTQYF.

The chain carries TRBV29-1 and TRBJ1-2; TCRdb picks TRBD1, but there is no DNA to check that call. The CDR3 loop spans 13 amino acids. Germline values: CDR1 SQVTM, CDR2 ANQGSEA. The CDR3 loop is CSVDPGDRAGYTF.

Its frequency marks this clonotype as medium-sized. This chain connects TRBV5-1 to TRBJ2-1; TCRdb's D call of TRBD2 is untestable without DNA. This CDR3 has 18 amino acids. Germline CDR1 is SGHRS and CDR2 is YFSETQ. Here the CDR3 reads CASSNGTSGLVGVDEQFF.

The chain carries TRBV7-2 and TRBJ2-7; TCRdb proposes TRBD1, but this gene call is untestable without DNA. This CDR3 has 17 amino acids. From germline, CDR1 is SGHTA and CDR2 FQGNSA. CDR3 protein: CASSFFLRDSSYYEQYF.

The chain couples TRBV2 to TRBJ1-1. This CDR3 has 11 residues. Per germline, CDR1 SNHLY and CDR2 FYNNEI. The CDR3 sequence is CASSESTEAFF.

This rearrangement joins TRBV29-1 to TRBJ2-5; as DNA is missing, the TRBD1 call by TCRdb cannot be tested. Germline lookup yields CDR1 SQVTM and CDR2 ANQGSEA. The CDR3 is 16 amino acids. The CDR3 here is CSGQPPGQGAQETQYF.

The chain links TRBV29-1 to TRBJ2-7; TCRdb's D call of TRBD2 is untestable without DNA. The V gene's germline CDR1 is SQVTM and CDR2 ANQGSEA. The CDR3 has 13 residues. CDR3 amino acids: CSVRTSEAYEQYF.

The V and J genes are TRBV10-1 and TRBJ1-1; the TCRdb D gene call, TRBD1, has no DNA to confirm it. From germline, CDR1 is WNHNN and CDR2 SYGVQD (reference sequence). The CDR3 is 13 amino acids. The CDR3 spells CASSDGGIAEAFF.

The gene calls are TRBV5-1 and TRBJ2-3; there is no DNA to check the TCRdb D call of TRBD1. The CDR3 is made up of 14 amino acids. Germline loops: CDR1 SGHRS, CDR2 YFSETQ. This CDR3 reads CASSSQGAMDTQYF.

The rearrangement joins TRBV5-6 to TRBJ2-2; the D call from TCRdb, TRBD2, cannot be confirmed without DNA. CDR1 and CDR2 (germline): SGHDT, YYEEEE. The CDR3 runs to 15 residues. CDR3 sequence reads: CASSWGDYSTGELFF.

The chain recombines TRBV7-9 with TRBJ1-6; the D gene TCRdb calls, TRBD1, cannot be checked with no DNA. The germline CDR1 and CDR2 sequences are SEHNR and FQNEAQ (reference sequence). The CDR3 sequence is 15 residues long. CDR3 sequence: CASSQQREYNSPLHF.

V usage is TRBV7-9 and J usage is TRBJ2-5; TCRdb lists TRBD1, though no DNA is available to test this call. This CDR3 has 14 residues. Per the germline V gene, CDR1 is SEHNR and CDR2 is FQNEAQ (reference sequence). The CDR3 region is CASSPRDREETQYF.

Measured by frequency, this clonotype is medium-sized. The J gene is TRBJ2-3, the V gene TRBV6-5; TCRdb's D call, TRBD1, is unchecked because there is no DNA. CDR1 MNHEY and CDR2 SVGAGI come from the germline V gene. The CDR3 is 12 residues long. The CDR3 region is CASSYQGHTQYF.

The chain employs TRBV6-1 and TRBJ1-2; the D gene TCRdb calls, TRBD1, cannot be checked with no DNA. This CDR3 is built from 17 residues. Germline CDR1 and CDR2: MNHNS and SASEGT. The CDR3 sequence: CASSESGQGARGYGYTF.